A selection of T cell receptor beta chains follows, all from one sample in a study of cytomegalovirus exposure and HLA in healthy donors. Profiling relied on immunoSEQ multiplex PCR, and the TCRdb table lists in-frame clones only, not all of them. Among about 140,000 clones listed, 77% were seen once. Sequenced material: PBMCs. These receptors came from a female donor in good health and CMV-seronegative. Each CDR3 is given with its conserved first and last residue. Each record gives: J gene, clone size, D gene, V gene, CDR3 DNA, CDR3 protein. D genes are given only for firm matches. Size is stated for part of the rows, as once, few or many counts, or as a class when the clone is expanded.

TRBJ1-1 | NA | TRBD1 | TRBV9 | TGTGCCAGCAGCGATATCTCAGCCCAGGGGGACACTGAAGCTTTCTTT | CASSDISAQGDTEAFF
TRBJ1-1 | NA | NA | TRBV18 | TGTGCCAGCTCCCGATCGGTCATGAACACTGAAGCTTTCTTT | CASSRSVMNTEAFF
TRBJ2-3 | NA | TRBD2 | TRBV30 | TGTGCCTGGAGTGTTGGTAATAGCGGGAGGGATACGCAGTATTTT | CAWSVGNSGRDTQYF
TRBJ2-2 | NA | NA | TRBV2 | TGTGCCAGAGAGGGGAGGCGAACCGGGGAGCTGTTTTTT | CAREGRRTGELFF
TRBJ2-7 | NA | TRBD1 | TRBV27 | TGTGCCACCACATGGAGACAGGGCTACGAGCAGTACTTC | CATTWRQGYEQYF
TRBJ2-7 | NA | TRBD2 | TRBV7-8 | TGTGCCAGCAGCTCCCGGGACCTCTCCGGGGGGTACGAGCAGTACTTC | CASSSRDLSGGYEQYF
TRBJ2-2 | NA | TRBD1 | TRBV6-5 | TGTGCCAGCAGTTACGGGACAGGGGACACCGGGGAGCTGTTTTTT | CASSYGTGDTGELFF
TRBJ1-1 | NA | NA | TRBV29-1 | TGCAGCACCTGGGACACGGAGAACACTGAAGCTTTCTTT | CSTWDTENTEAFF
TRBJ2-3 | NA | TRBD2 | TRBV11-2 | TGTGCCAGCAATACTCTAGCGGGGCCCACAGATACGCAGTATTTT | CASNTLAGPTDTQYF
TRBJ2-2 | NA | TRBD2 | TRBV12-5 | TGTGCTAGTGGGCCGGGAGGGGGGGTGCCCGGGGAGCTGTTTTTT | CASGPGGGVPGELFF
TRBJ2-2 | NA | NA | TRBV6-1 | TGTGCCTGCAACCCCAGGGACACCGGGGAGCTGTTTTTT | CACNPRDTGELFF
TRBJ1-4 | NA | NA | TRBV27 | TGTGCCAGCAGCCCTCTCCGGGCAACTAATGAAAAACTGTTTTTT | CASSPLRATNEKLFF
TRBJ2-7 | NA | NA | TRBV18 | TGTGCCAGCTCACCAACGGGGGAGAACTACGAGCAGTACTTC | CASSPTGENYEQYF
TRBJ2-3 | NA | TRBD2 | TRBV19 | TGTGCCAGTAGTATGGGACTAGCGGGGCCTAGCACAGATACGCAGTATTTT | CASSMGLAGPSTDTQYF
TRBJ1-2 | NA | TRBD1 | TRBV7-3 | TGTGCCAGCAGCCTCAGACAGGGGGCATCGGATGGCTACACCTTC | CASSLRQGASDGYTF
TRBJ1-5 | NA | TRBD1 | TRBV18 | TGTGCCAGCTCAGGGACAGGGTCCAATCAGCCCCAGCATTTT | CASSGTGSNQPQHF
TRBJ1-1 | NA | NA | TRBV27 | TGTGCCAGCCCAAACCGGAGGGGACCGAACACTGAAGCTTTCTTT | CASPNRRGPNTEAFF
TRBJ2-1 | NA | NA | TRBV7-2 | TGTGCCAGCAGCCTAAGACAGAGCTACAATGAGCAGTTCTTC | CASSLRQSYNEQFF
TRBJ2-5 | NA | NA | TRBV28 | TGTGCCAGCAGTTTTTATGGATCCGAAGGGGGTGGCCCGACCCAGTACTTC | CASSFYGSEGGGPTQYF
TRBJ1-5 | NA | NA | TRBV9 | TGTGCCAGCGCGGCGGGGGCTGGGCAGCCCCAGCATTTT | CASAAGAGQPQHF
TRBJ1-1 | NA | TRBD1 | TRBV27 | TGTGCCAGCAGTTACGGCTGGACAGGAACCGAAGCTTTCTTT | CASSYGWTGTEAFF
TRBJ2-5 | NA | NA | TRBV27 | TGTGCCAGCAGTTCAACGGAGGGGGAGACCCAGTACTTC | CASSSTEGETQYF
TRBJ1-5 | few | NA | TRBV18 | TGTGCCAGCTCACCTGATCGGGATCAGCCCCAGCATTTT | CASSPDRDQPQHF
TRBJ1-2 | few | TRBD1 | TRBV2 | TGTGCCAGCAGTAGGGGACAGGGGGACGGCTACACCTTC | CASSRGQGDGYTF
TRBJ2-1 | once | NA | TRBV11-2 | TGTGCCAGCAGCTTAATAACGGGATCGTTATACAATGAGCAGTTCTTC | CASSLITGSLYNEQFF
TRBJ2-7 | NA | TRBD1 | TRBV28 | TGTGCCAGCAGTTTATCAACCAGGGGGTACGAGCAGTACTTC | CASSLSTRGYEQYF
TRBJ2-2 | NA | NA | TRBV21-1 | TGTGCCAGCACGCAATACCAAAACTATGAGTCCCGGGAGTGTCCCAACTCGAACACCGGGGAGCTGTTTTTT | CASTQYQNYESRECPNSNTGELFF
TRBJ1-5 | NA | TRBD1 | TRBV19 | TGTGCCAGTATAGCCCGAGACAGGGGAGTTCAGCCCCAGCATTTT | CASIARDRGVQPQHF
TRBJ1-1 | few | TRBD1 | TRBV10-3 | TGTGCCATCAGTATCTTCGACAGGGACACTGAAGCTTTCTTT | CAISIFDRDTEAFF
TRBJ1-2 | NA | NA | TRBV27 | TGTGCCAGCAGTCAACTTTCCCGCGCTGATTATGGCTACACCTTC | CASSQLSRADYGYTF
TRBJ2-7 | once | TRBD2 | TRBV2 | TGTGCCAGCATATGGGAGGGGCGCAGCTACGAGCAGTACTTC | CASIWEGRSYEQYF
TRBJ2-7 | many | NA | TRBV28 | TGTGCCAGCAGTTTTATGGCACAGAATAGAGGGGGGGCGAACTACGAGCAGTACTTC | CASSFMAQNRGGANYEQYF
TRBJ2-1 | NA | TRBD2 | TRBV10-3 | TGTGCCATCAGTGAGTCGGATAGGCTAGCGGGGGCACGGGGGCAGTTCTTC | CAISESDRLAGARGQFF
TRBJ1-2 | once | TRBD1 | TRBV29-1 | TGCAGCGTTGAAATACGGGACAGGGGGAATGGCTACACCTTC | CSVEIRDRGNGYTF
TRBJ1-4 | few | NA | TRBV18 | TGTGCCAGCTCAAGGGGGTTTACTGAAAAACTGTTTTTT | CASSRGFTEKLFF
TRBJ2-5 | NA | NA | TRBV2 | TGTGCCAGCACCATCTCCCGGGTTCCCGACTTAGAGACCCAGTACTTC | CASTISRVPDLETQYF
TRBJ2-2 | once | TRBD2 | TRBV9 | TGTGCCAGCAGCGTAGTGTCCGGGACTAGTCGGACCGGGGAGCTGTTTTTT | CASSVVSGTSRTGELFF
TRBJ2-3 | NA | TRBD2 | TRBV6-4 | TGTGCCAGCAGTGACTCGAACGGACTAGCGGGGGGCCACGGCACAGATACGCAGTATTTT | CASSDSNGLAGGHGTDTQYF
TRBJ2-2 | NA | TRBD1 | TRBV5-1 | TGCGCCAGCAGCTTGGCTAGGACAGGGGCCGGGGAGCTGTTTTTT | CASSLARTGAGELFF
TRBJ1-2 | NA | TRBD1 | TRBV19 | TGTGCCAGTAGTCGGGGACAGGGGGGCTATGGCTACACCTTC | CASSRGQGGYGYTF
TRBJ1-5 | few | TRBD1 | TRBV19 | TGTGCCAGTAGTATAGGTAGGGGGCGAAAGGATCAGCCCCAGCATTTT | CASSIGRGRKDQPQHF
TRBJ2-7 | few | NA | TRBV28 | TGTGCCAGCAGTTTACCCCACCCGCCCCGCGTACAGTACTTC | CASSLPHPPRVQYF